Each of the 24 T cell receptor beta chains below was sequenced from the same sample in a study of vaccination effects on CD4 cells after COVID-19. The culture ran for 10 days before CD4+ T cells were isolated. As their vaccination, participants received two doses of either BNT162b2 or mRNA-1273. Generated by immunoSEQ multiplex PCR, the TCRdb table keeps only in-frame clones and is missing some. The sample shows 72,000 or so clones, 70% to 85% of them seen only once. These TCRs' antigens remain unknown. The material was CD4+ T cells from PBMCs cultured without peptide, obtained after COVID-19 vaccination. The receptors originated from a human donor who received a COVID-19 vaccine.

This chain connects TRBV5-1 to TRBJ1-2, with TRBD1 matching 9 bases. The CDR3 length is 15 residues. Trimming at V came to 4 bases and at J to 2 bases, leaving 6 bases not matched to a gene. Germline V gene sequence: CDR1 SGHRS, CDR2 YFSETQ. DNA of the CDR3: TGCGCCAGCAGCCTAGGGGACAGGGAGAACTATGGCTACACCTTC. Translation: CASSLGDRENYGYTF.

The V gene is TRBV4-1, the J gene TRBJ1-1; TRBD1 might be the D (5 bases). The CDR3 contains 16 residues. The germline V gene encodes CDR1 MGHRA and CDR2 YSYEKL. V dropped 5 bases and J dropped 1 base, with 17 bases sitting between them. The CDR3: CASSFRGPLGNTEAFF. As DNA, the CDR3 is TGCGCCAGCAGCTTCCGGGGCCCCCTCGGGAACACTGAAGCTTTCTTT.

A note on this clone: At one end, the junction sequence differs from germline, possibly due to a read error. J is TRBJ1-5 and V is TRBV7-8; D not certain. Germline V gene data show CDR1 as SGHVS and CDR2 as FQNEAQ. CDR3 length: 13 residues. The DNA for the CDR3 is TGTGCCAGCAGCGGAGGGAGCAGTCAGCCCCAGCATTTT. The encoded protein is CASSGGSSQPQHF.

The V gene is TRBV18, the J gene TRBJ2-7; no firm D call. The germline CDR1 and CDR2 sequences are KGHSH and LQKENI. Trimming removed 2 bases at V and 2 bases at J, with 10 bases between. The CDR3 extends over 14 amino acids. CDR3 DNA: TGTGCCAGCTCACCAGGACCAAACACCTACGAGCAGTACGTC. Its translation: CASSPGPNTYEQYV.

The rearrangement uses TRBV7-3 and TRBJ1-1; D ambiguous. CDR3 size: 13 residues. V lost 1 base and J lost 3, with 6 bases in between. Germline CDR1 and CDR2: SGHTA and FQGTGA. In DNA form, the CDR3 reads TGTGCCAGCAGCTTAATAAGGGACACTGAAGCTTTCTTT. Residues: CASSLIRDTEAFF.

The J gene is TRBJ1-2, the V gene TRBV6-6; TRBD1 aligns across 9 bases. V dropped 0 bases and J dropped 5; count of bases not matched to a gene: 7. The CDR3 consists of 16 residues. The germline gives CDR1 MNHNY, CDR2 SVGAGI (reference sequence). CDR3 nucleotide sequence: TGTGCCAGCAGTTACTCTCGACAGGGGGATGGGTATGGCTACACCTTC. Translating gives CASSYSRQGDGYGYTF.

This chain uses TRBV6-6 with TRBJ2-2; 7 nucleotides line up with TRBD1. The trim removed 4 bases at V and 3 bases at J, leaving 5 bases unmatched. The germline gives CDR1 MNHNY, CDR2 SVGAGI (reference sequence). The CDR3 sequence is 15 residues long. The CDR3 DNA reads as TGTGCCAGCAGTTTTAAACAGGGGTACACCGGGGAGCTGTTTTTT. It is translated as CASSFKQGYTGELFF.

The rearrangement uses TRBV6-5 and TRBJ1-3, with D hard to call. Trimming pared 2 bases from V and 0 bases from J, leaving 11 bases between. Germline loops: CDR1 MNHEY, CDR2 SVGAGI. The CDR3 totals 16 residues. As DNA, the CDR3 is TGTGCCAGCAGTTACGGGTGGGCGAGCTCTGGAAACACCATATATTTT. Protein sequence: CASSYGWASSGNTIYF.

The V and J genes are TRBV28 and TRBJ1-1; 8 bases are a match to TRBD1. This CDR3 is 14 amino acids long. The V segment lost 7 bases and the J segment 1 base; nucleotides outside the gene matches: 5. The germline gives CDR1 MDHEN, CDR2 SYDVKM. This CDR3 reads CASKPGQANTEAFF. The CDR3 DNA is TGTGCCAGCAAACCGGGACAGGCGAACACTGAAGCTTTCTTT.

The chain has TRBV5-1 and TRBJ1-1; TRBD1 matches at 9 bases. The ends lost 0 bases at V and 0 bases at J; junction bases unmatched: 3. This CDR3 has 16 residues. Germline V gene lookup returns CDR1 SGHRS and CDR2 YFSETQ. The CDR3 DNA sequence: TGCGCCAGCAGCTTGGAAACAGGGGGCATGAACACTGAAGCTTTCTTT. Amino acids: CASSLETGGMNTEAFF.

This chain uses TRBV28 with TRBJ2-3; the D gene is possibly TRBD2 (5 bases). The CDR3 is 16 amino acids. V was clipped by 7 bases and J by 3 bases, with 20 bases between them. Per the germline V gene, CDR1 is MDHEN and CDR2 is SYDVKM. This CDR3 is CASINTPGSRTDTQYF. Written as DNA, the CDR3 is TGTGCCAGCATTAACACACCGGGGTCTCGGACAGATACGCAGTATTTT.

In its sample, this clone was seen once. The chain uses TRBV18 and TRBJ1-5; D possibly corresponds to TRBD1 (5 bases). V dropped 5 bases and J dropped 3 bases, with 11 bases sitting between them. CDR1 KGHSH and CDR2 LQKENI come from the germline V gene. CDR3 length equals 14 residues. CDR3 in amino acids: CASSSQGSNQPQHF. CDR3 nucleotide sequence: TGTGCCAGCTCATCGCAGGGATCCAATCAGCCCCAGCATTTT.

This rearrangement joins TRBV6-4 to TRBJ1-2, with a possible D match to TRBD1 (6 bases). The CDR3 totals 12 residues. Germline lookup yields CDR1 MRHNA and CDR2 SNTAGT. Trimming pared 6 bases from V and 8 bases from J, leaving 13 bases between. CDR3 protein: CASRKTGGGYTF. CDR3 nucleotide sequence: TGTGCCAGCAGGAAGACAGGAGGAGGCTACACCTTC.

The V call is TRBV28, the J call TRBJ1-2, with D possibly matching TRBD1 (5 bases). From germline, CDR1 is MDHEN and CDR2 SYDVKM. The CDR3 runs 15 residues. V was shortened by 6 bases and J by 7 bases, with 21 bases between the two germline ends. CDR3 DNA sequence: TGTGCCAGCAGAAGCTCCGGGACGGCAGGCCTTGGCTACACCTTC. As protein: CASRSSGTAGLGYTF.

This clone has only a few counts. The chain's CDR3 is CASSQDGTGVDGETQYF. Here the CDR3 DNA reads TGTGCCAGCAGCCAAGATGGGACTGGGGTTGACGGAGAGACCCAGTACTTC. J is TRBJ2-5 and V is TRBV4-2; possible D gene TRBD2, 6 bases. The V gene's germline CDR1 is LGHNA and CDR2 YNFKEQ. There are 17 residues in the CDR3. V was pared by 0 bases and J by 4 bases, with 18 bases between.

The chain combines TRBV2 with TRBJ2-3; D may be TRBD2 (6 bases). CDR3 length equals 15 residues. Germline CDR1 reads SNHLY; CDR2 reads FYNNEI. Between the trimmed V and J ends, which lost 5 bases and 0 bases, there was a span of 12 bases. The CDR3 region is CASSRRAGSTDTQYF. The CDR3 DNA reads TGTGCCAGCAGTCGGAGGGCGGGCAGCACAGATACGCAGTATTTT.

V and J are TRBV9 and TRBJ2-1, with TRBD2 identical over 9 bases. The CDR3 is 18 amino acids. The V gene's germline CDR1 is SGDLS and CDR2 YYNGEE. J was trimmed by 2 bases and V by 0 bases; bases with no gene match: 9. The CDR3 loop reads CASSVGGGGALTYNEQFF. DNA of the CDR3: TGTGCCAGCAGCGTAGGCGGCGGGGGGGCTCTGACCTACAATGAGCAGTTCTTC.

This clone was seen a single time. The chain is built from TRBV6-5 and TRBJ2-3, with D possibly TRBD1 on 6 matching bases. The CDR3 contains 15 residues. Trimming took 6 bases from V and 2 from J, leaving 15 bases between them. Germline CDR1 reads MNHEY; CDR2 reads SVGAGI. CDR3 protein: CASRGHPHNTDTQYF. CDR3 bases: TGTGCCAGCAGGGGACACCCTCACAACACAGATACGCAGTATTTT.

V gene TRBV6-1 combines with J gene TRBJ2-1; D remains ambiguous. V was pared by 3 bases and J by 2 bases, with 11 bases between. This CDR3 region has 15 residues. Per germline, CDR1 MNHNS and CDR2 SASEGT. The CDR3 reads CASSDLGGPYNEQFF. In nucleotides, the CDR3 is TGTGCCAGCAGTGACCTCGGCGGCCCCTACAATGAGCAGTTCTTC.

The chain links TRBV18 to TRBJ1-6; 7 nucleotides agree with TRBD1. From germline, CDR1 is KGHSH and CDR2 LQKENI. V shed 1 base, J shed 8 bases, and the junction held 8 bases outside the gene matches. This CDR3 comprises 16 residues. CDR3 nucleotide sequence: TGTGCCAGCTCACCACAGTTGGGCAGGGGGGATTCACCCCTCCACTTT. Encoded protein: CASSPQLGRGDSPLHF. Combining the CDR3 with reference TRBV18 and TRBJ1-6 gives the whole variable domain NAGVMQNPRHLVRRRGQEARLRCSPMKGHSHVYWYRQLPEEGLKFMVYLQKENIIDESGMPKERFSAEFPKEGPSILRIQQVVRGDSAAYFCASSPQLGRGDSPLHFGNGTRLTVT.

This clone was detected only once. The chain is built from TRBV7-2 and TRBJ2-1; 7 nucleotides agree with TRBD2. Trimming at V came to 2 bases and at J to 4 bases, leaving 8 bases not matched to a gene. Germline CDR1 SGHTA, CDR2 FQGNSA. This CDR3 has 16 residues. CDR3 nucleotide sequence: TGTGCCAGCAGCTTAAACTTCGGGGAGGGTTACAATGAGCAGTTCTTC. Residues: CASSLNFGEGYNEQFF.

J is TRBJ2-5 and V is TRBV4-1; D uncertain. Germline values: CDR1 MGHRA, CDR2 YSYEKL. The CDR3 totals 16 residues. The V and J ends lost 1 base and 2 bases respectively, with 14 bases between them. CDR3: CASSQGPSAVQETQYF. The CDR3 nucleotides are TGCGCCAGCAGCCAAGGACCCAGCGCAGTTCAAGAGACCCAGTACTTC.

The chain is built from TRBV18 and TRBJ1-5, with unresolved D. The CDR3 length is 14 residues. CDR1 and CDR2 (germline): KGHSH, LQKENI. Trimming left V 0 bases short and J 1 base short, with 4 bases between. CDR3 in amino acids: CASSPPDSNQPQHF. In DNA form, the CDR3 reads TGTGCCAGCTCACCACCTGACAGCAATCAGCCCCAGCATTTT.

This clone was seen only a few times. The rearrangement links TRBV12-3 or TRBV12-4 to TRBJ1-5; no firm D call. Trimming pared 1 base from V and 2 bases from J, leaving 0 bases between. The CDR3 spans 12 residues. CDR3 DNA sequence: TGTGCCAGCAGTTTAGGCAATCAGCCCCAGCATTTT. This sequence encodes CASSLGNQPQHF.